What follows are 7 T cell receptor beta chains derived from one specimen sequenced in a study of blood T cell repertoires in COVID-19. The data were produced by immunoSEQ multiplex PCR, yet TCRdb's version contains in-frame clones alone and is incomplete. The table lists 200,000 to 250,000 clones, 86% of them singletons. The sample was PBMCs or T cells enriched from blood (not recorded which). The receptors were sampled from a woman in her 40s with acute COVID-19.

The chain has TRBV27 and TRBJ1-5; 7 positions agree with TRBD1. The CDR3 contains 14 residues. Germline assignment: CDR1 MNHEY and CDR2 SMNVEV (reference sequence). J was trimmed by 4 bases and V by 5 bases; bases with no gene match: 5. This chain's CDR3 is CASSAGQSNQPQHF. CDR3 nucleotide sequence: TGTGCCAGCAGTGCGGGACAGTCTAATCAGCCCCAGCATTTT.

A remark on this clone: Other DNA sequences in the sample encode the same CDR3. The CDR3 DNA reads as TGTGCCACCAGCCTTACAGGGGGGAACACTGAAGCTTTCTTT. The encoded protein is CATSLTGGNTEAFF. This chain uses TRBV24-1 with TRBJ1-1; TRBD1 matches 8 bases. J gave up 1 base and V 7 bases, and 4 bases lay outside the gene matches. The CDR3 length is 14 residues. Germline CDR1 and CDR2: KGHDR and SFDVKD.

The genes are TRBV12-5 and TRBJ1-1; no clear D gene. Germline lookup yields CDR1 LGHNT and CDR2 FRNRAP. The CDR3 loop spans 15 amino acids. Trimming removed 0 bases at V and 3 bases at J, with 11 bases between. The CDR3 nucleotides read TGTGCTAGTGGTTTGGTGGTCGGGCGGGACACTGAAGCTTTCTTT. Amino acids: CASGLVVGRDTEAFF.

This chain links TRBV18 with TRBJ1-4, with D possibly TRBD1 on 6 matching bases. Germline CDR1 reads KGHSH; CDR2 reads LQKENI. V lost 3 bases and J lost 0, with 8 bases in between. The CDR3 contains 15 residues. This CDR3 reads CASSPGTSTNEKLFF. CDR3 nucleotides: TGTGCCAGCTCACCTGGGACATCAACTAATGAAAAACTGTTTTTT.

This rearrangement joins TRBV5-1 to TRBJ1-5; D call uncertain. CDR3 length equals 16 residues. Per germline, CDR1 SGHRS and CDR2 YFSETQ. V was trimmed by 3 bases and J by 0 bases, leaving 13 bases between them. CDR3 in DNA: TGCGCCAGCAGCTCGCGGGCCGCAAATAGCAATCAGCCCCAGCATTTT. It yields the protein CASSSRAANSNQPQHF.

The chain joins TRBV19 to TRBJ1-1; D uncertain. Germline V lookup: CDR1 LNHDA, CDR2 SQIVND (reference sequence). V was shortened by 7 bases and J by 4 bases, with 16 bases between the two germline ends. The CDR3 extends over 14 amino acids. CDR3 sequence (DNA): TGTGCCAGTAACCCCGTGGTCTCTAGCACTGAAGCTTTCTTT. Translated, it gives CASNPVVSSTEAFF.

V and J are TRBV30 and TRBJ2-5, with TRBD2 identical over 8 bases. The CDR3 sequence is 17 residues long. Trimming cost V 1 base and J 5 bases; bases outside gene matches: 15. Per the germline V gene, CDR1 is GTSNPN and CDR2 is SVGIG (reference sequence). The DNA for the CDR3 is TGTGCCTGGAGTGCACCCGAGGTAGCGGGGAGTTGGGAGACCCAGTACTTC. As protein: CAWSAPEVAGSWETQYF.